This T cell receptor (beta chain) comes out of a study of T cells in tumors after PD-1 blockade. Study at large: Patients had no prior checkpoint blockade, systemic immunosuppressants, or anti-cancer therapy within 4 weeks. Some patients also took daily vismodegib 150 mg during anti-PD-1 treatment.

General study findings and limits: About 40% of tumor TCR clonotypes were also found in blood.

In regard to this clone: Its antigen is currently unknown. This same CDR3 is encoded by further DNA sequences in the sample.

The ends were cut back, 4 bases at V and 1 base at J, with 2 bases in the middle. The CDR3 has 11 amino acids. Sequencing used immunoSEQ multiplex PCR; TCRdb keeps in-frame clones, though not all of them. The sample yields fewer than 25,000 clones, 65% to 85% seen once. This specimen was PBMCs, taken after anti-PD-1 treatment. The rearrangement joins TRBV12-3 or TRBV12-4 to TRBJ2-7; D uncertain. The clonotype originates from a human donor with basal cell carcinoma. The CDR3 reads CASSSSYEQYF. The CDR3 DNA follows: TGTGCCAGCAGTTCTTCCTACGAGCAGTACTTC.